The source of this T cell receptor beta chain is a study of blood T cell repertoires in COVID-19. Trimming left V 2 bases short and J 1 base short, with 5 bases between. This CDR3 has 13 residues. Germline-derived CDR1 and CDR2 are MNHEY and SVGAGI. The table came from immunoSEQ multiplex PCR; TCRdb's copy has only in-frame clones and leaves some out. The data contain some 30,000 clones, 80% to 90% of them singletons. The TCR sequence derives from a human donor in a cohort sampled during active COVID-19. The sequencing input was peripheral blood. V gene TRBV6-5 combines with J gene TRBJ1-1; D remains unclear. CDR3 DNA sequence: TGTGCCAGCAGTTACCGGAGGAACACTGAAGCTTTCTTT. Amino acid sequence: CASSYRRNTEAFF.